This T cell receptor (beta chain) emerged from a study of tumor-infiltrating lymphocytes in primary liver carcinoma. With respect to this clonotype: A single base separates this from a much larger clone, so it may be a read error.

With about 470 ng total RNA as template and a constant-region primer, TCR beta cDNA was made. For TCR beta, libraries were produced by three nested multiplex PCR rounds using slightly modified ARM-PCR. Forward primers for TRBV1-TRBV30 and a C-beta reverse primer served the first two PCR rounds, at roughly 10 cycles each. TCRdb ran MiXCR on the multiplex PCR reads and lists one entry per CDR3 protein. The data show about 310,000 distinct CDR3 sequences, with around 50% seen just once and over 15% held by the top ten. This CDR3 spans 21 amino acids. Germline lookup yields CDR1 SQVTM and CDR2 ANQGSEA. Trimming took 0 bases from V and 3 from J, leaving 32 bases between them. Unsorted whole blood yielded blood RNA, and germline DNA was extracted as well.

This sequence was found in a woman aged 25 to 39 with primary liver carcinoma and hepatitis B virus infection. Sequences were obtained from peripheral blood. The chain links TRBV29-1 to TRBJ1-1; no clear D gene. For the CDR3, the DNA is TGCAGCGTTGAAGATTGGGCCTCAGGAATCGAAGGGCCACGATGGTACACTGAAGCTTTCTTT. Protein product: CSVEDWASGIEGPRWYTEAFF.